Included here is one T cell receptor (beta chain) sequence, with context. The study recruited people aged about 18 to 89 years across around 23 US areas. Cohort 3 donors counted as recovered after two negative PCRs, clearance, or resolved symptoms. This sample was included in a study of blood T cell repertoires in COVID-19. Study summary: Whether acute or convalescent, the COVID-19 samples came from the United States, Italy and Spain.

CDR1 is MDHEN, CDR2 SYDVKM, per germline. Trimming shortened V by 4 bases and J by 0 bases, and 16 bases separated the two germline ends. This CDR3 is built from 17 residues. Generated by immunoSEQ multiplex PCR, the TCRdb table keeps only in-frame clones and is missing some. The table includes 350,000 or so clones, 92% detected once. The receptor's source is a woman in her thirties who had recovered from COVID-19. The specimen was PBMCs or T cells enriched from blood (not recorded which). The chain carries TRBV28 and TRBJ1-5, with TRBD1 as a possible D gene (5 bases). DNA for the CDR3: TGTGCCAGCAGTTCCGCAGGGATCCCGAATAGCAATCAGCCCCAGCATTTT. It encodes CASSSAGIPNSNQPQHF.